The 20 T cell receptor beta chains reported below all come from one sample, sequenced in a study of blood T cell repertoires in COVID-19. Only in-frame clones appear in the TCRdb table, and some are missing; sequencing was by immunoSEQ multiplex PCR. The sample consists of about 190,000 clones, around 86% of them appearing once. The specimen was PBMCs or T cells enriched from blood (not recorded which). The receptors here all came from a woman in her thirties or forties in a cohort exposed to, infected with or recovered from COVID-19 (not recorded which).

This clone was found once. At one boundary the junction diverges from the germline segment, which might be a read error. CDR3 sequence reads: CASSEAGVQASF. The CDR3 DNA reads TGTGCCAGCAGTGAAGCGGGCGTCCAGGCCTCCTTC. The chain has TRBV6-1 and TRBJ1-2; no firm D call. Germline V gene lookup returns CDR1 MNHNS and CDR2 SASEGT. This CDR3 is built from 12 residues.

This chain connects TRBV15 to TRBJ1-1, with D unresolved. The V and J ends lost 5 bases and 0 bases respectively, with 7 bases between them. The germline CDR1 and CDR2 sequences are LNHNV and YYDKDF (reference sequence). The CDR3 has 13 residues. The CDR3 loop is CATSRTMNTEAFF. The CDR3 region has the DNA TGTGCCACCAGCCGGACTATGAACACTGAAGCTTTCTTT.

Points on this clone: The DNA is omitted, as the CDR3 cannot be located on it reliably, and the CDR3 follows TCRdb's listing. The V call is TRBV19, the J call TRBJ2-2; no DNA check was done on the table's D call, TRBD2. Germline CDR1 and CDR2: LNHDA and SQIVND (reference sequence). With termini counted, the CDR3 has 13 amino acids. Here the CDR3 reads CASVGGTPGSCFF.

CDR3 nucleotide sequence: TGTGCCAGCCGGTCGCCCCGGGGGGACACCGGGGAGCTGTTTTTT. It encodes CASRSPRGDTGELFF. The rearrangement uses TRBV7-2 and TRBJ2-2; 7 positions match TRBD2. In germline, CDR1 is SGHTA, CDR2 FQGNSA. CDR3 length equals 15 residues. Trimming removed 8 bases from V and 3 bases from J; junction bases left unmatched: 9.

The rearrangement links TRBV11-2 to TRBJ1-6; 7 positions match TRBD1. The CDR3 runs to 15 residues. The germline CDR1 and CDR2 sequences are SGHAT and FQNNGV. V lost 5 bases and J lost 7; bases outside the gene matches: 8. The CDR3 spells CASSPRQGLNSPLHF. Here the CDR3 DNA reads TGTGCCAGCAGCCCGCGACAGGGCTTAAATTCACCCCTCCACTTT.

The genes are TRBV13 and TRBJ1-5, with a tentative D call TRBD1 (6 bases). The CDR3 covers 14 residues. CDR1 PRHDT and CDR2 FYEKMQ come from the germline V gene (reference sequence). V shed 5 bases and J shed 5 bases, with 13 bases lying between them. The CDR3 region has the DNA TGTGCCAGCAGCCGTATGGCAGGGGATCAGCCCCAGCATTTT. This codes for CASSRMAGDQPQHF.

This chain joins TRBV6-5 and TRBJ1-1; D is uncertain. The CDR3 contains 12 residues. V was trimmed by 5 bases and J by 3 bases, leaving 7 bases between them. Per germline, CDR1 MNHEY and CDR2 SVGAGI. The CDR3 region is CASSSGDTEAFF. DNA for the CDR3: TGTGCCAGCAGTAGCGGGGACACTGAAGCTTTCTTT.

The table lists this clone with a count of one. The chain recombines TRBV19 with TRBJ2-7; TRBD1 might be the D (5 bases). The CDR3 sequence is 14 residues long. Germline loops: CDR1 LNHDA, CDR2 SQIVND (reference sequence). Deletions cut 7 bases from V and 1 base from J, with 14 bases between. CDR3 sequence: CASTQGLGSYEQYF. CDR3 DNA: TGTGCCAGTACCCAGGGCCTAGGGTCCTACGAGCAGTACTTC.

This clone was seen many times. The rearrangement joins TRBV4-1 to TRBJ1-6; 7 bases are a match to TRBD1. CDR3 size: 16 residues. CDR1 MGHRA and CDR2 YSYEKL come from the germline V gene. With 2 bases clipped from V and 9 bases from J, the junction kept 10 bases outside the gene matches. In DNA, the CDR3 is TGCGCCAGCAGCCAACGGCGACAGGGCCAGAGTTCACCCCTCCACTTT. It encodes CASSQRRQGQSSPLHF.

This clone was detected once. J is TRBJ1-1 and V is TRBV7-2; D is possibly TRBD1 (6 bases). This CDR3 spans 14 amino acids. Germline lookup yields CDR1 SGHTA and CDR2 FQGNSA. V was clipped by 1 base and J by 4 bases, with 10 bases between them. The CDR3 loop reads CASSLEATGTEAFF. DNA of the CDR3: TGTGCCAGCAGCTTAGAGGCGACAGGCACTGAAGCTTTCTTT.

The chain employs TRBV6-5 and TRBJ1-1; a possible D gene is TRBD1 (5 bases). Deletions cut 6 bases from V and 5 bases from J, with 10 bases between. The CDR3 runs 12 residues. Germline-derived CDR1 and CDR2 are MNHEY and SVGAGI. CDR3 sequence reads: CASSQDTTEAFF. In DNA, the CDR3 is TGTGCCAGCAGCCAGGACACAACTGAAGCTTTCTTT.

In regard to this clone: The identical CDR3 is also encoded by other nucleotide sequences in the sample. The genes are TRBV12-3 or TRBV12-4 and TRBJ1-1; no definite D call. V was clipped by 3 bases and J by 3 bases, with 5 bases between them. The CDR3 is 12 residues long. CDR3 protein: CASSFSDTEAFF. The CDR3 region has the DNA TGTGCCAGCAGTTTTTCCGACACTGAAGCTTTCTTT.

V usage is TRBV21-1 and J usage is TRBJ1-2; TRBD1 is the table's D call and was not checked against the DNA. TRBV21-1 is designated a pseudogene. The CDR3 is 15 amino acids. CDR3 nucleotide sequence: TGTGCCAATCTTTTACAGGGGCCGCTTACCTATGGCTACACCTTC. Amino acids: CANLLQGPLTYGYTF.

The count of this clone is one. The gene calls are TRBV2 and TRBJ1-1; D gene uncertain. The V gene's germline CDR1 is SNHLY and CDR2 FYNNEI. The V end was cut by 3 bases, the J end by 3 bases, with 11 bases between. The CDR3 has 14 amino acids. CDR3 nucleotide sequence: TGTGCCAGCAGTGAGACACGGTTATACACTGAAGCTTTCTTT. This sequence encodes CASSETRLYTEAFF. The entire variable domain, with the rest obtained from reference TRBV2 and TRBJ1-1, is as follows: EPEVTQTPSHQVTQMGQEVILRCVPISNHLYFYWYRQILGQKVEFLVSFYNNEISEKSEIFDDQFSVERPDGSNFTLKIRSTKLEDSAMYFCASSETRLYTEAFFGQGTRLTVV.

The chain employs TRBV30 and TRBJ2-1; TRBD2 matches 8 bases. Germline CDR1 is GTSNPN and CDR2 is SVGIG (reference sequence). The CDR3 is 15 amino acids. Trimming cost V 4 bases and J 5 bases; bases outside gene matches: 10. This CDR3 is CAWKGGAGGDNEQFF. As DNA, the CDR3 is TGTGCCTGGAAGGGGGGCGCGGGAGGCGACAATGAGCAGTTCTTC. Full variable domain (missing parts from reference TRBV30 and TRBJ2-1): SQTIHQWPATLVQPVGSPLSLECTVEGTSNPNLYWYRQAAGRGLQLLFYSVGIGQISSEVPQNLSASRPQDRQFILSSKKLLLSDSGFYLCAWKGGAGGDNEQFFGPGTRLTVL.

The chain recombines TRBV5-1 with TRBJ1-4; 9 bases agree with TRBD1. CDR1 is SGHRS, CDR2 YFSETQ, per germline. V lost 2 bases and J lost 5; bases outside the gene matches: 4. This CDR3 comprises 15 residues. The CDR3 DNA is TGCGCCAGCAGCTTAGCCGGGACAGGGAATGAAAAACTGTTTTTT. This encodes CASSLAGTGNEKLFF.

V usage is TRBV9 and J usage is TRBJ1-4; 8 positions match TRBD1. V was pared by 4 bases and J by 4 bases, with 6 bases of the junction left unmatched. Germline CDR1 is SGDLS and CDR2 is YYNGEE. The CDR3 sequence is 15 residues long. The CDR3 reads CASSPWTGLNEKLFF. The CDR3 coding sequence is TGTGCCAGCAGCCCGTGGACAGGGCTTAATGAAAAACTGTTTTTT.

V and J are TRBV4-3 and TRBJ1-2; TRBD1 matches at 9 bases. V lost 2 bases and J lost 1; bases outside the gene matches: 2. The CDR3 has 15 residues. Germline V gives CDR1 LGHNA, CDR2 YSLEER. The CDR3 DNA follows: TGCGCCAGCAGCCAACGGGGACAGGGTAACTATGGCTACACCTTC. Its protein is CASSQRGQGNYGYTF.

This clone was recorded once. The chain has TRBV7-7 and TRBJ2-1; no firm D call. The V end lost 1 base, the J end lost 9 bases, and 10 bases lay between the germline ends. CDR1 and CDR2 (germline): SSHAT, FNYEAQ (reference sequence). This CDR3 has 13 amino acids. The CDR3 is CASSLERGGEQFF. DNA of the CDR3: TGTGCCAGCAGCTTAGAGAGAGGCGGTGAGCAGTTCTTC.

The rearrangement uses TRBV29-1 and TRBJ1-1; D unresolved. This CDR3 has 12 amino acids. V lost 5 bases, J lost 5 bases, and 12 bases lay in between. Looked up from germline, CDR1 is SQVTM and CDR2 is ANQGSEA. CDR3 residues: CSVTEGGTEAFF. The CDR3 region has the DNA TGCAGCGTTACAGAAGGAGGTACTGAAGCTTTCTTT.